These 32 T cell receptor beta chains were sequenced from one sample in a study of blood T cell repertoires in COVID-19. The table came from immunoSEQ multiplex PCR; TCRdb's copy has only in-frame clones and leaves some out. Counted here are 200,000 to 250,000 clones, 65% to 85% occurring once; the ten biggest clones make up less than 3.5%. What was sequenced was peripheral blood. These receptors were collected from a man aged 45-60 years with active or convalescent COVID-19.

J is TRBJ1-4 and V is TRBV19, with TRBD1 as a possible D gene (6 bases). The CDR3 runs to 16 residues. Trimming removed 5 bases from V and 0 bases from J, with 13 bases in between. Germline V gene sequence: CDR1 LNHDA, CDR2 SQIVND (reference sequence). The CDR3 DNA is TGTGCCAGTAGTCGACTACAGGGTCCAACTAATGAAAAACTGTTTTTT. Translation gives CASSRLQGPTNEKLFF.

This clone has more than one count but fewer than ten. The rearrangement links TRBV7-9 to TRBJ2-3; 9 nucleotides match TRBD2. Germline lookup yields CDR1 SEHNR and CDR2 FQNEAQ (reference sequence). V trimming: 5 bases; J trimming: 6 bases; junction bases outside the gene matches: 12. This CDR3 has 16 amino acids. Written as DNA, the CDR3 is TGTGCCAGCAGCCCCCCCCTGCGGGAGGGCCTTGATACGCAGTATTTT. Encoded protein: CASSPPLREGLDTQYF.

The V gene is TRBV29-1, the J gene TRBJ1-3; TRBD1 might be the D (6 bases). CDR1 and CDR2 from the germline V gene are SQVTM and ANQGSEA. Trimming cost V 7 bases and J 4 bases, with 17 bases left between them. The CDR3 spans 14 residues. The CDR3 reads CSALFWGRGNTIYF. The DNA for the CDR3 is TGCAGCGCACTTTTTTGGGGGCGGGGAAACACCATATATTTT.

The rearrangement links TRBV5-1 to TRBJ2-7; D is undetermined. Germline lookup yields CDR1 SGHRS and CDR2 YFSETQ. CDR3 size: 13 residues. Trimming shortened V by 4 bases and J by 6 bases, and 14 bases separated the two germline ends. This chain's CDR3 is CASSTPTLPEQYF. CDR3 bases: TGCGCCAGCAGCACACCGACACTCCCCGAGCAGTACTTC.

This chain uses TRBV19 with TRBJ1-5; no definite D call. CDR1 LNHDA and CDR2 SQIVND come from the germline V gene (reference sequence). The germline V and J ends were trimmed by 5 bases and 7 bases, with 9 bases remaining between them. The CDR3 contains 12 residues. In nucleotides, the CDR3 is TGTGCCAGTAGTGTGGTTCTACAGCCCCAGCATTTT. This codes for CASSVVLQPQHF.

The chain uses TRBV28 and TRBJ2-7; the D gene is possibly TRBD2 (6 bases). Germline V gene lookup returns CDR1 MDHEN and CDR2 SYDVKM. CDR3 length: 16 amino acids. With 5 bases removed from V and 0 bases from J, the gap between germline ends came to 17 bases. CDR3 protein: CASSPGRLASSYEQYF. Here the CDR3 DNA reads TGTGCCAGCAGTCCAGGGAGGTTAGCGAGCTCCTACGAGCAGTACTTC. The entire variable domain, with the rest obtained from reference TRBV28 and TRBJ2-7, is as follows: DVKVTQSSRYLVKRTGEKVFLECVQDMDHENMFWYRQDPGLGLRLIYFSYDVKMKEKGDIPEGYSVSREKKERFSLILESASTNQTSMYLCASSPGRLASSYEQYFGPGTRLTVT.

The chain is built from TRBV6-6 and TRBJ2-3, with D possibly TRBD2 on 6 matching bases. Germline V gene data show CDR1 as MNHNY and CDR2 as SVGAGI (reference sequence). With 2 bases removed from V and 1 base from J, the gap between germline ends came to 10 bases. The length of the CDR3 is 15 residues. CDR3 nucleotide sequence: TGTGCCAGCAGTTACGTTGGCGGGGGCACAGATACGCAGTATTTT. This codes for CASSYVGGGTDTQYF.

The CDR3 region is CASLAGTNTGELFF. The CDR3 DNA is TGTGCCAGCCTGGCAGGGACGAACACCGGGGAGCTGTTTTTT. The V gene is TRBV6-5, the J gene TRBJ2-2; possible D gene TRBD1, 5 bases. CDR3 length: 14 amino acids. Trimming took 8 bases from V and 0 from J, leaving 10 bases between them. Germline CDR1 reads MNHEY; CDR2 reads SVGAGI.

The chain recombines TRBV3-1 (or the pseudogene TRBV3-2) with TRBJ1-2; D gene ambiguous. This CDR3 region has 15 residues. Germline V gives CDR1 LGHDT, CDR2 YNNKEL (reference sequence). V lost 1 base, J lost 0 bases, and 9 bases lay in between. CDR3 sequence reads: CASSQVAGSNYGYTF. The CDR3 DNA reads TGTGCCAGCAGCCAAGTGGCAGGCTCTAACTATGGCTACACCTTC.

Only a few counts were recorded for this clone. This chain joins TRBV30 and TRBJ1-2; TRBD1 aligns across 9 bases. Germline V lookup: CDR1 GTSNPN, CDR2 SVGIG (reference sequence). The CDR3 has 15 residues. V shed 1 base and J 4 bases; nucleotides not matched to a gene: 7. The CDR3 spells CAWSEYRGRGYGYTF. Here the CDR3 DNA reads TGTGCCTGGAGTGAATACAGGGGGCGCGGCTATGGCTACACCTTC. The full variable domain, completed using reference TRBV30 and TRBJ1-2, is SQTIHQWPATLVQPVGSPLSLECTVEGTSNPNLYWYRQAAGRGLQLLFYSVGIGQISSEVPQNLSASRPQDRQFILSSKKLLLSDSGFYLCAWSEYRGRGYGYTFGSGTRLTVV.

V usage is TRBV9 and J usage is TRBJ1-5; D perhaps matches TRBD1 (6 bases). Trimming left V 7 bases short and J 6 bases short, with 17 bases between. The length of the CDR3 is 14 residues. The germline V gene has CDR1 SGDLS and CDR2 YYNGEE. DNA of the CDR3: TGTGCCAGCTCCCTCGGACAGTTTCGTCAGCCCCAGCATTTT. Translating gives CASSLGQFRQPQHF.

The chain links TRBV15 to TRBJ2-7; D possibly corresponds to TRBD1 (6 bases). CDR3 size: 13 residues. The germline V gene has CDR1 LNHNV and CDR2 YYDKDF (reference sequence). The V end lost 4 bases, the J end lost 3 bases, and 10 bases lay between the germline ends. In DNA form, the CDR3 reads TGTGCCACCAGCACCGGGACAATCTACGAGCAGTACTTC. As protein: CATSTGTIYEQYF. The full variable domain, rest sourced from reference TRBV15 and TRBJ2-7, is DAMVIQNPRYQVTQFGKPVTLSCSQTLNHNVMYWYQQKSSQAPKLLFHYYDKDFNNEADTPDNFQSRRPNTSFCFLDIRSPGLGDTAMYLCATSTGTIYEQYFGPGTRLTVT.

The chain carries TRBV3-1 (or the pseudogene TRBV3-2) and TRBJ2-1, with 10 nucleotides matching TRBD2. The V and J ends lost 2 bases and 10 bases, in that order; junction bases with no gene match: 20. The CDR3 spans 19 residues. Germline V gives CDR1 LGHDT, CDR2 YNNKEL (reference sequence). The CDR3 DNA follows: TGTGCCAGCAGCCAACATCCTTCGGCTAGCGGGGGTCTAAACCCCGAGCAGTTCTTC. Its translation is CASSQHPSASGGLNPEQFF.

The chain joins TRBV5-1 to TRBJ1-3, with D hard to call. The CDR3 is 15 residues long. The V gene lost 0 bases and the J gene lost 0 bases, with 7 bases spanning the gap. Germline loops: CDR1 SGHRS, CDR2 YFSETQ. CDR3 nucleotide sequence: TGCGCCAGCAGCTTGGATGTGAGCTCTGGAAACACCATATATTTT. Its protein is CASSLDVSSGNTIYF. The variable domain in full, completed from reference TRBV5-1 and TRBJ1-3, reads KAGVTQTPRYLIKTRGQQVTLSCSPISGHRSVSWYQQTPGQGLQFLFEYFSETQRNKGNFPGRFSGRQFSNSRSEMNVSTLELGDSALYLCASSLDVSSGNTIYFGEGSWLTVV.

V usage is TRBV30 and J usage is TRBJ2-1, with TRBD2 matching 9 bases. The CDR3 length is 17 residues. Looked up from germline, CDR1 is GTSNPN and CDR2 is SVGIG (reference sequence). The junction had 16 bases not matched to a gene; V was cut back by 3 bases and J by 7 bases. The CDR3 DNA reads as TGTGCCTGGAGCGCACCCGGGACTAGCTTTTTAGGGAATGAGCAGTTCTTC. Its protein product is CAWSAPGTSFLGNEQFF.

The chain couples TRBV7-2 to TRBJ2-7, with 9 bases matching TRBD1. From germline, CDR1 is SGHTA and CDR2 FQGNSA. The CDR3 loop spans 16 amino acids. The trim removed 1 base at V and 5 bases at J, leaving 9 bases unmatched. The CDR3 coding sequence is TGTGCCAGCAGCTTAGTCCCGGGACAGGGATCTAACGAGCAGTACTTC. Its protein is CASSLVPGQGSNEQYF.

The chain uses TRBV18 and TRBJ2-7; D is uncertain. Per the germline V gene, CDR1 is KGHSH and CDR2 is LQKENI. CDR3 size: 15 residues. The V gene lost 0 bases and the J gene lost 1 base, with 10 bases spanning the gap. The CDR3 reads CASSPPSSRSYEQYF. In DNA form, the CDR3 reads TGTGCCAGCTCACCACCGAGCTCGAGATCCTACGAGCAGTACTTC.

This clone was seen many times. The chain is built from TRBV27 and TRBJ2-2; no clear D. The CDR3 length is 12 residues. V lost 2 bases to trimming and J lost 6 bases, with 4 bases between them. CDR1 is MNHEY, CDR2 SMNVEV, per germline (reference sequence). The CDR3 loop is CASSLRAGELFF. For the CDR3, the DNA is TGTGCCAGCAGTTTACGGGCCGGGGAGCTGTTTTTT.

The rearrangement uses TRBV21-1 and TRBJ1-6; the table calls TRBD1, which could not be checked here. TRBV21-1 is designated a pseudogene. This CDR3 region has 14 residues. The CDR3 sequence is CASSKAGVRSPLHF. DNA of the CDR3: TGTGCCAGCAGCAAGGCAGGGGTGAGGTCACCCCTCCACTTT.

The chain combines TRBV9 with TRBJ1-2; D not certain. The CDR3 is 14 amino acids. The germline V gene has CDR1 SGDLS and CDR2 YYNGEE. Deletions cut 0 bases from V and 4 bases from J, with 10 bases between. The DNA of the CDR3 is TGTGCCAGCAGCGTAGATGGGAGATCCTATGGCTACACCTTC. Translating it yields CASSVDGRSYGYTF.

The rearrangement joins TRBV12-3 or TRBV12-4 to TRBJ2-7, with D perhaps TRBD2 (5 bases). V dropped 5 bases and J dropped 6 bases, with 14 bases sitting between them. CDR3 size: 13 residues. In DNA form, the CDR3 reads TGTGCCAGCAGTCTGAATCGTCGGGGCGAGCAGTACTTC. Translating it yields CASSLNRRGEQYF.

The chain employs TRBV4-3 and TRBJ1-6, with D hard to call. CDR1 LGHNA and CDR2 YSLEER come from the germline V gene. The CDR3 consists of 13 residues. With 0 bases removed from V and 9 bases from J, the gap between germline ends came to 6 bases. CDR3 region: CASSQDPRSPLHF. The CDR3 DNA follows: TGCGCCAGCAGCCAAGATCCTCGTTCACCCCTCCACTTT.

The chain joins TRBV30 to TRBJ2-1; 10 nucleotides match TRBD2. Looked up from germline, CDR1 is GTSNPN and CDR2 is SVGIG (reference sequence). The CDR3 consists of 15 residues. The V segment lost 3 bases and the J segment 15 bases; nucleotides outside the gene matches: 17. Here the CDR3 reads CAWRFPSYSGRLVFF. CDR3 nucleotides: TGTGCCTGGAGGTTCCCTAGCTATAGCGGGAGGTTGGTGTTCTTC.

The chain employs TRBV18 and TRBJ1-4; no definite D call. Germline assignment: CDR1 KGHSH and CDR2 LQKENI. V dropped 0 bases and J dropped 8 bases, with 13 bases sitting between them. CDR3 size: 15 residues. CDR3 sequence (DNA): TGTGCCAGCTCACCACCGGACGGCTCGGGGGAAAAACTGTTTTTT. Its protein is CASSPPDGSGEKLFF.

The CDR3 DNA is TGTGCCAGCAGTTTGAAGGGGTCCTATGGCTACACCTTC. Translated: CASSLKGSYGYTF. The chain uses TRBV28 and TRBJ1-2, with D maybe TRBD1 (5 bases). With 3 bases removed from V and 4 bases from J, the gap between germline ends came to 9 bases. The CDR3 extends over 13 amino acids. CDR1 MDHEN and CDR2 SYDVKM come from the germline V gene.

The rearrangement links TRBV4-1 to TRBJ2-7; a weak D match, TRBD1 (5 bases). This CDR3 has 14 residues. Germline V CDR1 and CDR2: MGHRA, YSYEKL. V dropped 0 bases and J dropped 4 bases, with 10 bases sitting between them. CDR3 DNA sequence: TGCGCCAGCAGCCAAGAGGGGCAGATATACGAGCAGTACTTC. Its protein is CASSQEGQIYEQYF.

The V and J genes are TRBV6-1 and TRBJ2-7; maybe TRBD1 (5 bases). This CDR3 contains 14 residues. V was trimmed by 3 bases and J by 2 bases, leaving 11 bases between them. Germline CDR1 is MNHNS and CDR2 is SASEGT. The CDR3 sequence: CASSENVGAYEQYF. For the CDR3, the DNA is TGTGCCAGCAGTGAGAATGTAGGGGCCTACGAGCAGTACTTC.

CDR3 DNA: TGCAGCGTTGTGTCTGGTAGCGGGGTCGGGAAACTGTTTTTT. As protein: CSVVSGSGVGKLFF. This chain links TRBV29-1 with TRBJ1-4, with D unclear. The V gene's germline CDR1 is SQVTM and CDR2 ANQGSEA. V lost 4 bases to trimming and J lost 11 bases, with 20 bases between them. This CDR3 contains 14 residues.

This chain joins TRBV6-2 or TRBV6-3 and TRBJ1-5, with 8 bases aligning to TRBD1. This CDR3 is built from 15 residues. Germline V lookup: CDR1 MNHEY, CDR2 SVGEGT. V gave up 5 bases and J gave up 1 base; unmatched junction bases: 4. The CDR3 loop reads CASSPGGLSNQPQHF. The CDR3 coding sequence is TGTGCCAGCAGTCCAGGGGGCCTAAGCAATCAGCCCCAGCATTTT.

V gene TRBV11-2 combines with J gene TRBJ2-1, with TRBD2 matching 7 bases. The CDR3 runs to 14 residues. V lost 4 bases and J lost 7; bases outside the gene matches: 7. CDR1 is SGHAT and CDR2 is FQNNGV in the germline V gene. CDR3 in DNA: TGTGCCAGCAGCTCAAGCGGGAATCGGAATGAGCAGTTCTTC. This codes for CASSSSGNRNEQFF.

A few counts support this clone. V gene TRBV30 combines with J gene TRBJ1-5; 9 bases line up with TRBD1. CDR3 size: 13 residues. Germline CDR1 reads GTSNPN; CDR2 reads SVGIG (reference sequence). V trimming: 2 bases; J trimming: 6 bases; junction bases outside the gene matches: 2. In nucleotides, the CDR3 is TGTGCCTGGAGTCCGGGACAGGGTCAGCCCCAGCATTTT. Translating it yields CAWSPGQGQPQHF.

This chain joins TRBV2 and TRBJ1-2; D is possibly TRBD1 (5 bases). Looked up from germline, CDR1 is SNHLY and CDR2 is FYNNEI. Trimming removed 5 bases from V and 8 bases from J, with 21 bases in between. The CDR3 is 15 amino acids. The CDR3 spells CASSSAGVGLRGYTF. DNA of the CDR3: TGTGCCAGCAGTTCAGCGGGGGTGGGGTTGCGGGGCTACACCTTC.